A selection of T cell receptor beta chains follows, all from one sample in a study of blood T cell repertoires in COVID-19. Libraries were prepared by immunoSEQ multiplex PCR; TCRdb keeps only in-frame clonotypes and omits some of them. The sample lists about 170,000 clones, around four fifths occurring once. The sequencing input was peripheral blood. All receptors come from a woman older than 75 with active or convalescent COVID-19. CDR3s include the opening cysteine and the closing phenylalanine or tryptophan. A D gene is named only where the DNA matches it firmly. The size of a clone is reported for some rows only, either as once, few or many, or as a class for expanded clones.

D	V	J	size	DNA	CDR3
NA	TRBV7-2	TRBJ2-2	NA	TGTGCCAGCAGCTTAGATTACGGGGAGCTGTTTTTT	CASSLDYGELFF
NA	TRBV6-2/TRBV6-3	TRBJ1-1	NA	TGTGCCAGCAGTTCGACCACCCAGGGCACGAACACTGAAGCTTTCTTT	CASSSTTQGTNTEAFF
TRBD1	TRBV5-6	TRBJ1-2	NA	TGTGCCAGCAGCTTAACGGGACAGTCATATGGCTACACCTTC	CASSLTGQSYGYTF
TRBD1	TRBV30	TRBJ1-2	few	TGTGCCTGGAGTGAACGGACAGGCAGTGGCTACACCTTC	CAWSERTGSGYTF
NA	TRBV11-2	TRBJ2-4	NA	TGTGCCAGCAGCTTAGCGCCTCGGGGAAGGACGATAGCCAAAAACATTCAGTACTTC	CASSLAPRGRTIAKNIQYF
TRBD1	TRBV29-1	TRBJ1-4	NA	TGCAGCGGCAAGACAGGGGGCGCAGCTAATGAAAAACTGTTTTTT	CSGKTGGAANEKLFF
NA	TRBV13	TRBJ2-7	NA	TGTGCCAGTTCCGGGGGTAGCGAGCAGTACTTC	CASSGGSEQYF
NA	TRBV10-1	TRBJ2-7	few	TGCGCCAGCAGTGACCGCGGGGGGACAGGGCTATTCGAGCAGTACTTC	CASSDRGGTGLFEQYF
NA	TRBV27	TRBJ1-5	NA	TGTGCCAGCAGTTTATCGGTACAGACGAATCAGCCCCAGCATTTT	CASSLSVQTNQPQHF
NA	TRBV12-5	TRBJ2-2	NA	TGTGCTAGTGCCCTAGACAGTACCTACGGGGAGCTGTTTTTT	CASALDSTYGELFF
TRBD1	TRBV7-6	TRBJ1-4	NA	TGTGCCAGCAGCCCTCAGGGGGCAACTAATGAAAAACTGTTTTTT	CASSPQGATNEKLFF
NA	TRBV7-9	TRBJ1-2	NA	TGTGCCAGCAGCTTAGACGGACTCGAGGGTGGCTACACCTTC	CASSLDGLEGGYTF
NA	TRBV5-6	TRBJ2-5	NA	TGTGCCAGCAGCTCGGCAGGGACATATCTTTTAGAGACCCAGTACTTC	CASSSAGTYLLETQYF
TRBD1	TRBV24-1	TRBJ1-6	once	TGTGCCACCAGTGATCTGGACAGGGCCACACCAAATAATTCACCCCTCCACTTT	CATSDLDRATPNNSPLHF
TRBD1	TRBV6-2/TRBV6-3	TRBJ1-1	NA	TGTGCCAGCAGTTATCGGACAGGGGACACTGAAGCTTTCTTT	CASSYRTGDTEAFF
NA	TRBV30	TRBJ1-5	NA	TGTGCCTGGAGTGAAGGGGGGGGCGGAAAGCCCCAGCATTTT	CAWSEGGGGKPQHF
NA	TRBV27	TRBJ2-3	NA	TGTGCCAGCAGTTTAGGGGGCTCAACTAGCACAGATACGCAGTATTTT	CASSLGGSTSTDTQYF
TRBD1	TRBV5-6	TRBJ1-2	once	TGTGCCAGCAGCTGGGGACAGGGCCCCTATGGCTACACCTTC	CASSWGQGPYGYTF
NA	TRBV2	TRBJ2-1	NA	TGTGCCAGCAGTGAAAAGGATCGGGGGCAGTTCTTC	CASSEKDRGQFF
NA	TRBV9	TRBJ1-1	NA	TGTGCCAGCAGTGATAGGGGGAACACTGAAGCTTTCTTT	CASSDRGNTEAFF
TRBD1	TRBV6-5	TRBJ1-4	NA	TGTGCCAGCAGACCCGACAGGGTATACAATGAAAAACTGTTTTTT	CASRPDRVYNEKLFF
NA	TRBV27	TRBJ1-2	NA	TGTGCCAGCAGTCCCCGAGGAGGGTCTGGTGGTGTGCCCGGCTACACCTTC	CASSPRGGSGGVPGYTF
TRBD2	TRBV9	TRBJ2-5	NA	TGTGCCAGCAGCGTAGGACTAGCGGGGGGGGAGACCCAGTACTTC	CASSVGLAGGETQYF
TRBD2	TRBV5-1	TRBJ2-2	NA	TGCGCCAGCAGCCAGGGACTAGCGGGGGCTGGCGGGGAGCTGTTTTTT	CASSQGLAGAGGELFF
NA	TRBV4-1	TRBJ1-6	NA	TGCGCCAGCAGCCCGCTTAGGGGCCACTCACCCCTCCACTTT	CASSPLRGHSPLHF